The 21 T cell receptor beta chains reported below all come from one sample, sequenced in a study of T cell responses to AZD1222 COVID-19 vaccine. The data were produced by immunoSEQ multiplex PCR, yet TCRdb's version contains in-frame clones alone and is incomplete. The data show approximately 200,000 clones, 91% seen once. Here the sequenced sample was peripheral blood, taken 28 days after the second AZD1222 dose. Receptors were obtained from an adult who received the AZD1222 COVID-19 vaccine.

This clone was recorded only once. J is TRBJ1-2 and V is TRBV3-1 (or the pseudogene TRBV3-2), with 8 bases matching TRBD1. Germline loops: CDR1 LGHDT, CDR2 YNNKEL (reference sequence). The V gene end was trimmed by 4 bases and the J gene end by 7 bases; junction bases not matched to a gene: 5. This CDR3 comprises 13 residues. In DNA form, the CDR3 reads TGTGCCAGCAGCCGGACAGGGCTTTTTGGCTACACCTTC. Amino acid sequence: CASSRTGLFGYTF.

The rearrangement links TRBV28 to TRBJ1-2, with D possibly matching TRBD1 (6 bases). The CDR3 runs to 15 residues. Germline-derived CDR1 and CDR2 are MDHEN and SYDVKM. V dropped 5 bases and J dropped 3 bases, with 16 bases sitting between them. The CDR3 nucleotides are TGTGCCAGCAGTCAAAACAGGGCCACCTACTATGGCTACACCTTC. Translating gives CASSQNRATYYGYTF.

The J gene is TRBJ1-1, the V gene TRBV5-1, with 9 nucleotides matching TRBD1. CDR1 is SGHRS, CDR2 YFSETQ, per germline. The CDR3 loop spans 14 amino acids. V was pared by 6 bases and J by 4 bases, with 7 bases of the junction left unmatched. The CDR3 coding sequence is TGCGCCAGCAACCCGACAGGGGGTCCCACTGAAGCTTTCTTT. Translation gives CASNPTGGPTEAFF.

The rearrangement joins TRBV2 to TRBJ2-3; D might be TRBD1 or TRBD2, each matching 5 bases. Germline V CDR1 and CDR2: SNHLY, FYNNEI. The V and J ends lost 6 bases and 8 bases respectively, with 18 bases between them. The CDR3 runs 14 residues. The CDR3 loop reads CASSEGPRAPTQYF. The CDR3 nucleotides are TGTGCCAGCAGCGAGGGGCCTAGAGCCCCTACGCAGTATTTT.

J is TRBJ1-5 and V is TRBV28, with D tentatively TRBD1 (6 bases). Germline CDR1 reads MDHEN; CDR2 reads SYDVKM. V lost 2 bases, J lost 0 bases, and 8 bases lay in between. The CDR3 loop spans 15 amino acids. The CDR3: CASSLQGHSNQPQHF. Here the CDR3 DNA reads TGTGCCAGCAGTTTACAGGGGCATAGCAATCAGCCCCAGCATTTT. The entire variable domain, with the rest obtained from reference TRBV28 and TRBJ1-5, is as follows: DVKVTQSSRYLVKRTGEKVFLECVQDMDHENMFWYRQDPGLGLRLIYFSYDVKMKEKGDIPEGYSVSREKKERFSLILESASTNQTSMYLCASSLQGHSNQPQHFGDGTRLSIL.

This clone appeared a single time. The chain carries TRBV3-1 (or the pseudogene TRBV3-2) and TRBJ2-1; a possible D gene is TRBD1 (5 bases). The germline V gene encodes CDR1 LGHDT and CDR2 YNNKEL (reference sequence). V was clipped by 4 bases and J by 5 bases, with 9 bases between them. This CDR3 comprises 13 residues. DNA of the CDR3: TGTGCCAGCAGCCCCAGGGCCGACAATGAGCAGTTCTTC. It translates to CASSPRADNEQFF.

The chain uses TRBV7-8 and TRBJ1-6; TRBD1 might be the D (6 bases). Deletions cut 1 base from V and 2 bases from J, with 12 bases between. CDR3 length: 17 residues. Germline V gene data show CDR1 as SGHVS and CDR2 as FQNEAQ. The CDR3 reads CASSLEGGYTYNSPLHF. CDR3 DNA sequence: TGTGCCAGCAGCTTAGAGGGGGGATACACCTATAATTCACCCCTCCACTTT.

This clone was picked up a small number of times. The chain recombines TRBV5-1 with TRBJ1-1, with D uncertain. The V end lost 7 bases, the J end lost 3 bases, and 13 bases lay between the germline ends. Germline V gives CDR1 SGHRS, CDR2 YFSETQ. The CDR3 covers 13 residues. The CDR3 DNA reads as TGCGCCAGCCAGACGGGGATGGACACTGAAGCTTTCTTT. This codes for CASQTGMDTEAFF.

This chain joins TRBV11-2 and TRBJ2-4, with D perhaps assigned TRBD1 or TRBD2 (5 bases each). V dropped 1 base and J dropped 7 bases, with 11 bases sitting between them. Germline CDR1 and CDR2: SGHAT and FQNNGV. The CDR3 contains 14 residues. CDR3 DNA sequence: TGTGCCAGCAGCTTAGTTAGGGGAGCGAACATTCAGTACTTC. Translation: CASSLVRGANIQYF.

This chain joins TRBV24-1 and TRBJ2-4; 9 nucleotides agree with TRBD1. This CDR3 has 18 amino acids. Per the germline V gene, CDR1 is KGHDR and CDR2 is SFDVKD. J was trimmed by 0 bases and V by 3 bases; bases with no gene match: 8. The CDR3 DNA is TGTGCCACCAGTGATCGCGGGGACAGGGCCCTAGCCAAAAACATTCAGTACTTC. Translated, it gives CATSDRGDRALAKNIQYF.

The gene calls are TRBV5-1 and TRBJ1-1; D is perhaps TRBD1 (6 bases). Deletions cut 0 bases from V and 3 bases from J, with 12 bases between. Germline CDR1 is SGHRS and CDR2 is YFSETQ. The CDR3 covers 15 residues. In nucleotides, the CDR3 is TGCGCCAGCAGCTTGGAAGGGCAGGGGTACACTGAAGCTTTCTTT. Protein sequence: CASSLEGQGYTEAFF.

This chain connects TRBV7-2 to TRBJ1-2, with D possibly matching TRBD1 (6 bases). CDR3 length: 15 residues. Germline CDR1 and CDR2: SGHTA and FQGNSA. Trimming removed 5 bases at V and 8 bases at J, with 21 bases between. CDR3 amino acids: CASSPRTALGYGYTF. In nucleotides, the CDR3 is TGTGCCAGCAGCCCCCGGACAGCCCTCGGGTACGGCTACACCTTC.

V is TRBV5-1 and J is TRBJ2-1; the match to TRBD2 covers 9 bases. V was pared by 4 bases and J by 7 bases, with 12 bases of the junction left unmatched. The length of the CDR3 is 16 residues. Germline V gene sequence: CDR1 SGHRS, CDR2 YFSETQ. The CDR3 sequence is CASSPVPSGNVNEQFF. In nucleotides, the CDR3 is TGCGCCAGCAGCCCTGTACCTAGCGGGAATGTGAATGAGCAGTTCTTC.

The chain recombines TRBV7-2 with TRBJ1-6; D may be TRBD1 (5 bases). The CDR3 is made up of 16 amino acids. Germline V gene data show CDR1 as SGHTA and CDR2 as FQGNSA. Trimming removed 2 bases at V and 5 bases at J, with 13 bases between. CDR3 region: CASSLLAGQNNSPLHF. The CDR3 coding sequence is TGTGCCAGCAGCTTATTGGCAGGGCAGAATAATTCACCCCTCCACTTT.

Only a few counts were recorded for this clone. This CDR3 is CASSAPDSASETQYF. The CDR3 bases are TGTGCCAGCAGCGCCCCGGACAGCGCCAGCGAGACCCAGTACTTC. This rearrangement joins TRBV9 to TRBJ2-5; a weak D match, TRBD1 (6 bases). This CDR3 comprises 15 residues. Trimming pared 3 bases from V and 5 bases from J, leaving 17 bases between. CDR1 and CDR2 (germline): SGDLS, YYNGEE.

The V gene is TRBV7-3, the J gene TRBJ1-5; 10 bases agree with TRBD1. The germline gives CDR1 SGHTA, CDR2 FQGTGA. The CDR3 loop spans 13 amino acids. V lost 4 bases, J lost 7 bases, and 1 base stayed unmatched. The CDR3 sequence is CASSSGQGQPQHF. In DNA form, the CDR3 reads TGTGCCAGCAGCTCGGGACAGGGGCAGCCCCAGCATTTT.

V usage is TRBV6-5 and J usage is TRBJ1-5, with 12 bases identical to TRBD1. The CDR3 consists of 14 residues. Germline V lookup: CDR1 MNHEY, CDR2 SVGAGI. The junction had 8 bases not matched to a gene; V was cut back by 10 bases and J by 7 bases. CDR3 in DNA: TGTGCCACCCGGGACAGGGGGCGCGAACAGCCCCAGCATTTT. The encoded protein is CATRDRGREQPQHF.

The chain couples TRBV30 to TRBJ2-3; 7 bases map to TRBD1. The CDR3 runs to 13 residues. With V trimmed by 5 bases and J by 2 bases, 4 bases remained unmatched. CDR1 GTSNPN and CDR2 SVGIG come from the germline V gene (reference sequence). The CDR3: CAWGGQITDTQYF. The CDR3, as DNA: TGTGCCTGGGGGGGACAGATCACAGATACGCAGTATTTT.

The chain uses TRBV7-9 and TRBJ2-7; tentative D call: TRBD1 (5 bases). Germline V gene data show CDR1 as SEHNR and CDR2 as FQNEAQ (reference sequence). This CDR3 is built from 16 residues. V lost 0 bases and J 5 bases, leaving 17 bases between the germline ends. The CDR3 spells CASSLAWRQPNHEQYF. The CDR3, as DNA: TGTGCCAGCAGCTTAGCTTGGCGACAGCCTAACCACGAGCAGTACTTC.

The J gene is TRBJ2-1, the V gene TRBV28; 12 nucleotides line up with TRBD2. Germline CDR1 and CDR2: MDHEN and SYDVKM. There are 15 residues in the CDR3. The ends lost 6 bases at V and 6 bases at J; junction bases unmatched: 6. The CDR3: CASSRTSGNLNEQFF. The CDR3 DNA sequence: TGTGCCAGCAGCCGGACTAGCGGGAATCTCAATGAGCAGTTCTTC.

J is TRBJ1-2 and V is TRBV11-2; D ambiguous. The CDR3 consists of 15 residues. V dropped 0 bases and J dropped 2 bases, with 10 bases sitting between them. Germline loops: CDR1 SGHAT, CDR2 FQNNGV. CDR3: CASSLDGGANYGYTF. CDR3 in DNA: TGTGCCAGCAGCTTAGATGGTGGTGCGAACTATGGCTACACCTTC. The full variable domain, in which reference TRBV11-2 and TRBJ1-2 provide the parts outside the CDR3, is EAGVAQSPRYKIIEKRQSVAFWCNPISGHATLYWYQQILGQGPKLLIQFQNNGVVDDSQLPKDRFSAERLKGVDSTLKIQPAKLEDSAVYLCASSLDGGANYGYTFGSGTRLTVV.